Following are 16 T cell receptor beta chains from one sample sequenced in a study of response to subunit inactivated influenza vaccine. From the RT-PCR reads, TCRdb called clonotypes with MiXCR, one entry per CDR3 protein. The table has about half a million distinct CDR3 sequences, less than 8% seen once. The specimen was PBMCs from blood, collected less than 30 months after vaccination. The source is a man between 50 and 69 years old who received an inactivated influenza vaccine.

This clonotype was counted a few times. The V gene is TRBV20-1, the J gene TRBJ2-7; D gene uncertain. V was shortened by 3 bases and J by 0 bases, with 6 bases between the two germline ends. This CDR3 has 12 residues. Germline V gene data show CDR1 as DFQATT and CDR2 as SNEGSKA (reference sequence). The CDR3 loop is CSASDRSYEQYF. The CDR3 bases are TGCAGTGCTAGCGACCGCTCCTACGAGCAGTACTTC.

This clonotype came up a few times. The chain joins TRBV28 to TRBJ2-7; TRBD2 matches 9 bases. This CDR3 has 15 residues. CDR1 is MDHEN and CDR2 is SYDVKM in the germline V gene. Germline trimming cut 8 bases from V and 2 bases from J; bases unmatched to any gene: 10. This CDR3 reads CASGPTSGFPYEQYF. In DNA form, the CDR3 reads TGTGCCAGCGGCCCGACTAGCGGATTTCCCTACGAGCAGTACTTC.

This clonotype turned up a few times. The gene calls are TRBV9 and TRBJ2-3; D unclear. In germline, CDR1 is SGDLS, CDR2 YYNGEE. CDR3 length: 15 amino acids. V was shortened by 0 bases and J by 0 bases, with 8 bases between the two germline ends. CDR3 in DNA: TGTGCCAGCAGCGTAGACGGGTCTAGCACAGATACGCAGTATTTT. It codes for CASSVDGSSTDTQYF. Drawing the rest from reference TRBV9 and TRBJ2-3, the complete variable domain is DSGVTQTPKHLITATGQRVTLRCSPRSGDLSVYWYQQSLDQGLQFLIQYYNGEERAKGNILERFSAQQFPDLHSELNLSSLELGDSALYFCASSVDGSSTDTQYFGPGTRLTVL.

A note on this clonotype: A junction boundary mismatches the germline segment, possibly from a read error. This rearrangement joins TRBV6-1 to TRBJ1-1, with 7 bases fitting TRBD1. The germline V gene encodes CDR1 MNHNS and CDR2 SASEGT. This CDR3 comprises 13 residues. CDR3: CATKGAMNTEPFF. For the CDR3, the DNA is TGTGCCACCAAGGGGGCAATGAACACTGAACCTTTCTTT.

The rearrangement joins TRBV20-1 to TRBJ2-7; D tentatively fits TRBD1 or TRBD2 (5 bases each). CDR1 and CDR2 from the germline V gene are DFQATT and SNEGSKA (reference sequence). V shed 6 bases and J shed 6 bases, with 15 bases lying between them. This CDR3 comprises 12 residues. DNA for the CDR3: TGCAGTGCCAAAAAGGGGACCTCCGAGCAGTACTTC. As protein: CSAKKGTSEQYF.

This clonotype has a count of ten or more. The V call is TRBV5-1, the J call TRBJ2-1, with unresolved D. This CDR3 region has 12 residues. V dropped 1 base and J dropped 7 bases, with 6 bases sitting between them. CDR1 and CDR2 from the germline V gene are SGHRS and YFSETQ. The CDR3: CASSLIRNEQFF. DNA for the CDR3: TGCGCCAGCAGCTTGATCCGTAATGAGCAGTTCTTC.

There are many counts of this clonotype. The rearrangement links TRBV7-8 to TRBJ2-1; 7 bases agree with TRBD2. Looked up from germline, CDR1 is SGHVS and CDR2 is FQNEAQ. CDR3 length equals 15 residues. V gave up 5 bases and J gave up 4 bases; unmatched junction bases: 8. CDR3 region: CASSPKRGPYNEQFF. CDR3 in DNA: TGTGCCAGCAGCCCGAAGCGGGGACCGTACAATGAGCAGTTCTTC.

This clonotype showed up many times. The chain joins TRBV7-2 to TRBJ1-4; a weak D match, TRBD1 (5 bases). Trimming took 1 base from V and 7 from J, leaving 10 bases between them. This CDR3 has 14 amino acids. CDR1 is SGHTA and CDR2 is FQGNSA in the germline V gene. This CDR3 is CASSLGGTAEKLFF. CDR3 coding DNA: TGTGCCAGCAGCTTAGGAGGGACTGCTGAAAAACTGTTTTTT.

The V call is TRBV6-5, the J call TRBJ2-4, with TRBD2 as a possible D gene (5 bases). Trimming removed 5 bases at V and 7 bases at J, with 21 bases between. CDR1 is MNHEY and CDR2 is SVGAGI in the germline V gene. The CDR3 loop spans 16 amino acids. The CDR3 DNA reads as TGTGCCAGCAGTCACCTTAGAGAGGGCCGGGTGAACATTCAGTACTTC. Encoded protein: CASSHLREGRVNIQYF.

The J gene is TRBJ2-7, the V gene TRBV4-2; 10 bases are a match to TRBD1. Germline trimming cut 1 base from V and 4 bases from J; bases unmatched to any gene: 7. The CDR3 sequence is 16 residues long. CDR1 is LGHNA, CDR2 YNFKEQ, per germline. The CDR3 DNA reads TGTGCCAGCAGCCAAGGAGGGACAGGGGACCCATACGAGCAGTACTTC. Translating it yields CASSQGGTGDPYEQYF.

The sample holds many counts of this clonotype. This chain joins TRBV6-1 and TRBJ2-2, with D possibly being TRBD1 (6 bases). The CDR3 contains 14 residues. The V end lost 8 bases, the J end lost 1 base, and 11 bases lay between the germline ends. CDR1 and CDR2 (germline): MNHNS, SASEGT. CDR3 loop: CASRLQGNTGELFF. The CDR3 DNA is TGTGCCAGCCGCCTACAGGGGAACACCGGGGAGCTGTTTTTT.

Many counts were recorded for this clonotype. The chain is built from TRBV12-3 or TRBV12-4 and TRBJ2-1, with 9 bases that match TRBD2. V shed 7 bases and J 5 bases; nucleotides not matched to a gene: 12. This CDR3 region has 16 residues. CDR3 loop: CASNPPGLAIHNEQFF. DNA of the CDR3: TGTGCCAGCAATCCACCGGGACTAGCTATCCACAATGAGCAGTTCTTC.

This clonotype was seen more than once but under ten times. The chain uses TRBV20-1 and TRBJ1-5; the D gene is possibly TRBD1 (6 bases). Germline loops: CDR1 DFQATT, CDR2 SNEGSKA (reference sequence). V was trimmed by 0 bases and J by 7 bases, leaving 16 bases between them. The CDR3 totals 15 residues. The CDR3 nucleotides read TGCAGTGCTAGAGACCTACAGGGAGCAGGACAGCCCCAGCATTTT. It specifies CSARDLQGAGQPQHF.

Ten or more counts support this clonotype. The CDR3 reads CASSQDVGGSPLHF. In DNA, the CDR3 is TGCGCCAGCAGCCAAGATGTTGGGGGATCGCCCCTCCACTTT. The chain links TRBV4-3 to TRBJ1-6, with D possibly being TRBD1 (5 bases). Germline V gene sequence: CDR1 LGHNA, CDR2 YSLEER. V was shortened by 0 bases and J by 13 bases, with 13 bases between the two germline ends. This CDR3 is 14 amino acids long.

DNA for the CDR3: TGCAGTGCTAGAGGGCAGATCCAAGAGACCCAGTACTTC. Translated, it gives CSARGQIQETQYF. The J gene is TRBJ2-5, the V gene TRBV20-1, with D hard to call. V lost 1 base, J lost 1 base, and 7 bases lay in between. The CDR3 runs to 13 residues. The V gene's germline CDR1 is DFQATT and CDR2 SNEGSKA (reference sequence).

The chain joins TRBV12-3 or TRBV12-4 to TRBJ2-2; D is perhaps TRBD1 (6 bases). The CDR3 totals 15 residues. The ends were cut back, 5 bases at V and 0 bases at J, with 10 bases in the middle. The CDR3 reads CASSGQYSNTGELFF. CDR3 coding DNA: TGTGCCAGCAGTGGACAGTACTCGAACACCGGGGAGCTGTTTTTT.